What follows are 19 T cell receptor beta chains derived from one specimen sequenced in a study of neurological immune-mediated disorders. TCRdb reprocessed the 5' RACE reads with MiXCR, giving one entry per CDR3 protein. The table shows about 59,000 distinct CDR3 sequences, with roughly 3.2% occurring only once. The material sequenced was PBMCs. The source is a woman aged 25 to 45 with multiple sclerosis.

This clonotype has ten or more counts. V is TRBV29-1 and J is TRBJ2-2; D is ambiguous. The CDR3 runs to 15 residues. Germline V gives CDR1 SQVTM, CDR2 ANQGSEA. Trimming stripped 0 bases from V and 5 bases from J, with 13 bases between. The CDR3, as DNA: TGCAGCGTTGAAGACGATGGGTTTGGGACCGGGGAGCTGTTTTTT. It codes for CSVEDDGFGTGELFF.

This clonotype has more than one count but fewer than ten. With a much larger clone just one base away, this may be a read error. The rearrangement joins TRBV4-3 to TRBJ1-4; no firm D call. Germline assignment: CDR1 LGHNA and CDR2 YSLEER. The CDR3 sequence is 14 residues long. The CDR3 reads CASSQGRNNDKLFF. The CDR3 DNA sequence: TGCGCCAGCAGCCAAGGACGGAATAATGACAAACTGTTTTTT.

This clonotype appeared many times. The chain joins TRBV5-1 to TRBJ2-1; D remains unclear. Trimming took off 2 bases at V and 6 bases at J, with 9 bases between the two ends. The germline V gene has CDR1 SGHRS and CDR2 YFSETQ. The CDR3 has 13 residues. The CDR3 DNA reads TGCGCCAGCAGCTTAGGACCGAGCAATGAGCAGTTCTTC. It codes for CASSLGPSNEQFF.

This clonotype has just a few counts. V usage is TRBV30 and J usage is TRBJ2-1; 9 bases map to TRBD2. Germline V CDR1 and CDR2: GTSNPN, SVGIG (reference sequence). CDR3 length: 11 amino acids. Losses at the gene ends were 4 bases for V and 12 bases for J; bases not matched to a gene: 4. DNA for the CDR3: TGTGCCTGGACTAGCGGGACTCGGCAGTTCTTC. Translated: CAWTSGTRQFF.

This clonotype was counted at least ten times. This rearrangement joins TRBV6-6 to TRBJ1-1; D is ambiguous. The germline V gene encodes CDR1 MNHNY and CDR2 SVGAGI (reference sequence). V lost 1 base, J lost 7 bases, and 7 bases lay in between. This CDR3 comprises 12 residues. CDR3 residues: CASSYLGSEAFF. DNA for the CDR3: TGTGCCAGCAGTTACTTGGGAAGTGAAGCTTTCTTT.

This clonotype was detected ten times or more. The chain employs TRBV7-9 and TRBJ2-5; maybe TRBD1 (6 bases). The CDR3 consists of 14 residues. Trimming removed 5 bases at V and 2 bases at J, with 12 bases between. CDR1 is SEHNR, CDR2 FQNEAQ, per germline (reference sequence). The CDR3 spells CASSQGTKQETQYF. CDR3 DNA: TGTGCCAGCAGCCAAGGGACAAAACAAGAGACCCAGTACTTC. Together with reference TRBV7-9 and TRBJ2-5, the CDR3 gives the full variable domain: DTGVSQNPRHKITKRGQNVTFRCDPISEHNRLYWYRQTLGQGPEFLTYFQNEAQLEKSRLLSDRFSAERPKGSFSTLEIQRTEQGDSAMYLCASSQGTKQETQYFGPGTRLLVL.

This clonotype was seen repeatedly, ten times or more. This rearrangement joins TRBV5-1 to TRBJ2-5; D tentatively reads TRBD1 or TRBD2 (5 bases each). CDR1 is SGHRS, CDR2 YFSETQ, per germline. V lost 0 bases to trimming and J lost 1 base, with 13 bases between them. The length of the CDR3 is 16 residues. Here the CDR3 reads CASSLVTGLIQETQYF. In DNA, the CDR3 is TGCGCCAGCAGCTTGGTTACGGGGCTTATCCAAGAGACCCAGTACTTC. The whole variable domain, filled in from reference TRBV5-1 and TRBJ2-5, reads KAGVTQTPRYLIKTRGQQVTLSCSPISGHRSVSWYQQTPGQGLQFLFEYFSETQRNKGNFPGRFSGRQFSNSRSEMNVSTLELGDSALYLCASSLVTGLIQETQYFGPGTRLLVL.

This clonotype was recorded many times. The junction does not match germline at one end; this may be a read error. The chain uses TRBV10-2 and TRBJ1-6, with 9 positions matching TRBD1. The CDR3 contains 15 residues. CDR1 and CDR2 (germline): WSHSY, SAAADI. The CDR3 is CASSVRDRVNSPLNF. CDR3 bases: TGCGCCAGCAGTGTCCGGGACAGGGTTAATTCACCCCTCAACTTT.

This clonotype was observed at least ten times. The chain joins TRBV5-1 to TRBJ2-2; the D gene is possibly TRBD2 (6 bases). The V gene lost 5 bases and the J gene lost 6 bases, with 11 bases spanning the gap. There are 13 residues in the CDR3. Germline V gives CDR1 SGHRS, CDR2 YFSETQ. The chain's CDR3 is CASRLAEAGELFF. DNA for the CDR3: TGCGCCAGCAGGTTAGCGGAGGCCGGGGAGCTGTTTTTT.

This clonotype was observed many times. This sequence joins TRBV2 and TRBJ2-5; 8 bases match TRBD1. In germline, CDR1 is SNHLY, CDR2 FYNNEI. The CDR3 has 16 residues. The V and J ends lost 5 bases and 4 bases, in that order; junction bases with no gene match: 12. The CDR3 region has the DNA TGTGCCAGCAGTTTAAGCCGGGACAGGACCCTAGAGACCCAGTACTTC. Translating it yields CASSLSRDRTLETQYF.

There are many counts of this clonotype. The chain carries TRBV5-1 and TRBJ1-1; 7 positions match TRBD1. The junction had 11 bases not matched to a gene; V was cut back by 6 bases and J by 0 bases. The germline V gene has CDR1 SGHRS and CDR2 YFSETQ. CDR3 length equals 16 residues. The CDR3 loop reads CASKTGASSVNTEAFF. The CDR3 region has the DNA TGCGCCAGCAAAACAGGGGCGTCATCAGTGAACACTGAAGCTTTCTTT. The full variable domain, completed using reference TRBV5-1 and TRBJ1-1, is KAGVTQTPRYLIKTRGQQVTLSCSPISGHRSVSWYQQTPGQGLQFLFEYFSETQRNKGNFPGRFSGRQFSNSRSEMNVSTLELGDSALYLCASKTGASSVNTEAFFGQGTRLTVV.

This chain uses TRBV5-1 with TRBJ1-1; no firm D call. With 6 bases removed from V and 1 base from J, the gap between germline ends came to 13 bases. Germline lookup yields CDR1 SGHRS and CDR2 YFSETQ. The CDR3 consists of 14 residues. The CDR3 bases are TGCGCCAGCACGACGGGAGGCTGGAACACTGAAGCTTTCTTT. Translation gives CASTTGGWNTEAFF.

This clonotype was recorded at least ten times. The chain links TRBV6-5 to TRBJ1-2; D may be TRBD1 (5 bases). Germline V gene sequence: CDR1 MNHEY, CDR2 SVGAGI. Trimming stripped 6 bases from V and 4 bases from J, with 12 bases between. The CDR3 sequence is 13 residues long. This CDR3 reads CASSKQATYGYTF. The CDR3 DNA sequence: TGTGCCAGCAGCAAACAGGCGACCTATGGCTACACCTTC.

This clonotype was counted at least ten times. The genes are TRBV4-1 and TRBJ2-1, with 12 bases matching TRBD2. Trimming removed 1 base from V and 4 bases from J; junction bases left unmatched: 14. CDR3 length: 20 residues. Germline CDR1 MGHRA, CDR2 YSYEKL. The CDR3 coding sequence is TGCGCCAGCAGCCAAGTAGACGGATCGCTAGCGGGAGGGCCGTACAATGAGCAGTTCTTC. This codes for CASSQVDGSLAGGPYNEQFF.

This clonotype was detected many times. CDR3 in amino acids: CSARNQGRNGYTF. CDR3 coding DNA: TGCAGTGCTAGGAATCAGGGGCGTAATGGCTACACCTTC. This chain uses TRBV20-1 with TRBJ1-2, with D possibly matching TRBD1 (6 bases). The length of the CDR3 is 13 residues. Trimming cost V 3 bases and J 6 bases, with 14 bases left between them. CDR1 and CDR2 from the germline V gene are DFQATT and SNEGSKA (reference sequence).

This clonotype was observed at least ten times. The chain employs TRBV5-1 and TRBJ1-6; D is ambiguous. The CDR3 has 15 residues. Germline loops: CDR1 SGHRS, CDR2 YFSETQ. V was shortened by 0 bases and J by 7 bases, with 11 bases between the two germline ends. The CDR3 reads CASSLETAKNSPLHF. The CDR3 nucleotides read TGCGCCAGCAGCTTGGAAACAGCAAAAAATTCACCCCTCCACTTT.

This clonotype has at least ten counts. This chain uses TRBV5-1 with TRBJ2-7; D not certain. This CDR3 contains 15 residues. Germline V lookup: CDR1 SGHRS, CDR2 YFSETQ. The V end was cut by 3 bases, the J end by 4 bases, with 17 bases between. In DNA, the CDR3 is TGCGCCAGCAGCTCACGGACCAACCAAGGGTACGAGCAGTACTTC. Translating gives CASSSRTNQGYEQYF.

This clonotype was detected only a few times. The V gene is TRBV5-1, the J gene TRBJ2-7; 11 bases match TRBD1. The germline V gene encodes CDR1 SGHRS and CDR2 YFSETQ. After removal of 0 bases from V and 5 bases from J, the junction contained 4 bases not matched to a gene. This CDR3 comprises 15 residues. The chain's CDR3 is CASSLVGQGADEQYF. CDR3 nucleotides: TGCGCCAGCAGCTTGGTTGGACAGGGGGCAGACGAGCAGTACTTC. The full variable domain, with the rest looked up from reference TRBV5-1 and TRBJ2-7, is KAGVTQTPRYLIKTRGQQVTLSCSPISGHRSVSWYQQTPGQGLQFLFEYFSETQRNKGNFPGRFSGRQFSNSRSEMNVSTLELGDSALYLCASSLVGQGADEQYFGPGTRLTVT.

This clonotype occurred many times. The chain combines TRBV20-1 with TRBJ2-3, with D hard to call. This CDR3 region has 14 residues. Germline CDR1 DFQATT, CDR2 SNEGSKA (reference sequence). The germline V and J ends were trimmed by 5 bases and 1 base, with 13 bases remaining between them. CDR3 loop: CSAYTTLGTDTQYF. The DNA for the CDR3 is TGCAGTGCTTATACCACCCTGGGCACAGATACGCAGTATTTT.